These 29 T cell receptor beta chains originate from one sample sequenced in a study of a mutant IDH1 vaccine in newly diagnosed glioma. The time point denotes: week 47, end of study. Vaccinated patients received 300 ug of mutant IDH1 20-mer peptide per dose, with topical imiquimod. Profiled with immunoSEQ multiplex PCR; TCRdb holds only in-frame clones, not every one. Counted here are some 12,000 clones, about 81% occurring once; the ten biggest clones make up less than 20%. The antigens of these receptors remain unknown. Specimen: PBMCs, collected from a glioma patient whose treatment included an IDH1 peptide vaccine. The receptors stem from a man younger than 45 with glioma.

V is TRBV25-1 and J is TRBJ1-2; D gene uncertain. The CDR3 sequence is 14 residues long. The germline CDR1 and CDR2 sequences are MGHDK and SYGVNS. The V gene lost 1 base and the J gene lost 2 bases, with 8 bases spanning the gap. CDR3 amino acids: CASSESVGNYGYTF. The CDR3 DNA reads as TGTGCCAGCAGTGAATCTGTCGGAAACTATGGCTACACCTTC.

The chain uses TRBV27 and TRBJ1-5; maybe TRBD1 (5 bases). Trimming took off 3 bases at V and 5 bases at J, with 8 bases between the two ends. CDR3 length equals 13 residues. CDR1 and CDR2 from the germline V gene are MNHEY and SMNVEV (reference sequence). The CDR3 DNA reads as TGTGCCAGCAGTTTCGGAGGGGATCAGCCCCAGCATTTT. Protein sequence: CASSFGGDQPQHF.

This clone was counted a few times. V usage is TRBV10-3 and J usage is TRBJ1-1; D possibly corresponds to TRBD1 (6 bases). The CDR3 is 16 amino acids. CDR1 is ENHRY, CDR2 SYGVKD, per germline. Deletions cut 6 bases from V and 1 base from J, with 18 bases between. CDR3 loop: CAISEVRGGPNTEAFF. In nucleotides, the CDR3 is TGTGCCATCAGCGAAGTACGGGGGGGGCCGAACACTGAAGCTTTCTTT.

CDR3 coding DNA: TGTGCCAGCAGTTTAGCTAGCCCCAATGAGCAGTTCTTC. This translates into CASSLASPNEQFF. This chain connects TRBV27 to TRBJ2-1; D perhaps matches TRBD2 (5 bases). Germline CDR1 is MNHEY and CDR2 is SMNVEV (reference sequence). Trimming shortened V by 2 bases and J by 6 bases, and 8 bases separated the two germline ends. The CDR3 contains 13 residues.

About this clone itself: A read error may produce the germline difference seen at one junction end. J is TRBJ1-1 and V is TRBV7-8, with no clear D. CDR1 and CDR2 (germline): SGHVS, FQNEAQ. The CDR3 spans 14 residues. The CDR3 DNA sequence: TGTGCCGGCAGCTTAAAAGCCTTCAGCACTGAAGCTTTCTTT. It is translated as CAGSLKAFSTEAFF.

This sequence joins TRBV7-9 and TRBJ2-3; TRBD1 agrees at 9 bases. The length of the CDR3 is 15 residues. V was clipped by 4 bases and J by 5 bases; unmatched bases: 7. Germline lookup yields CDR1 SEHNR and CDR2 FQNEAQ (reference sequence). The CDR3: CASSYYRGLKDTQYF. In DNA form, the CDR3 reads TGTGCCAGCAGCTACTACAGGGGGCTGAAAGATACGCAGTATTTT.

The chain combines TRBV9 with TRBJ2-5; D is possibly TRBD1 or TRBD2 (5 bases each). CDR1 is SGDLS and CDR2 is YYNGEE in the germline V gene. Trimming cost V 0 bases and J 5 bases, with 11 bases left between them. The CDR3 contains 14 residues. CDR3 sequence: CASSVATWGETQYF. CDR3 sequence (DNA): TGTGCCAGCAGCGTAGCTACCTGGGGGGAGACCCAGTACTTC.

The table lists this clone with a count of one. This chain joins TRBV2 and TRBJ1-3; D might be TRBD1 (5 bases). Germline values: CDR1 SNHLY, CDR2 FYNNEI. V was cut by 6 bases and J by 6 bases, with 15 bases left in between. The CDR3 has 14 amino acids. CDR3 nucleotide sequence: TGTGCCAGCAGCCCGGGACGGACTACAAACACCATATATTTT. It specifies CASSPGRTTNTIYF. The entire variable domain, with the rest obtained from reference TRBV2 and TRBJ1-3, is as follows: EPEVTQTPSHQVTQMGQEVILRCVPISNHLYFYWYRQILGQKVEFLVSFYNNEISEKSEIFDDQFSVERPDGSNFTLKIRSTKLEDSAMYFCASSPGRTTNTIYFGEGSWLTVV.

J is TRBJ2-7 and V is TRBV18, with 7 bases fitting TRBD2. Germline CDR1 reads KGHSH; CDR2 reads LQKENI. The CDR3 is 13 residues long. J lost 1 base, V lost 5 bases, and 2 bases had no gene match. This chain's CDR3 is CASSSGDSYEQYF. CDR3 sequence (DNA): TGTGCCAGCTCAAGCGGGGATTCCTACGAGCAGTACTTC.

The DNA for the CDR3 is TGTGCCAGCAGAACCCCCTACGGGAGGGCCTACAATGAGCAGTTCTTC. Its protein is CASRTPYGRAYNEQFF. The chain recombines TRBV2 with TRBJ2-1; 8 bases agree with TRBD2. CDR3 size: 16 residues. Germline assignment: CDR1 SNHLY and CDR2 FYNNEI. V dropped 6 bases and J dropped 2; count of bases not matched to a gene: 9.

The chain uses TRBV7-9 and TRBJ1-2; TRBD1 matches at 9 bases. The V gene end was trimmed by 3 bases and the J gene end by 5 bases; junction bases not matched to a gene: 10. The CDR3 consists of 16 residues. The germline gives CDR1 SEHNR, CDR2 FQNEAQ (reference sequence). CDR3 DNA sequence: TGTGCCAGCAGCTTGAGCCCGGGACAGGGACTGTATGGCTACACCTTC. This gives the protein CASSLSPGQGLYGYTF.

The J gene is TRBJ1-2, the V gene TRBV19; D is ambiguous. Trimming cost V 3 bases and J 4 bases, with 12 bases left between them. The germline V gene has CDR1 LNHDA and CDR2 SQIVND (reference sequence). CDR3 length equals 14 residues. The CDR3 nucleotides read TGTGCCAGTAGTATTCGAGTTTCTGGCTATGGCTACACCTTC. Translation: CASSIRVSGYGYTF.

The genes are TRBV5-1 and TRBJ1-2; the match to TRBD1 covers 7 bases. The CDR3 is made up of 14 amino acids. CDR1 is SGHRS, CDR2 YFSETQ, per germline. V lost 2 bases, J lost 7 bases, and 8 bases stayed unmatched. The CDR3 DNA is TGCGCCAGCAGCTTAGGGACAGCCAACGCTGGCTACACCTTC. This gives the protein CASSLGTANAGYTF.

The rearrangement links TRBV25-1 to TRBJ2-1, with D perhaps given as TRBD1 or TRBD2 (5 bases each). The germline CDR1 and CDR2 sequences are MGHDK and SYGVNS. V dropped 1 base and J dropped 7 bases, with 14 bases sitting between them. This CDR3 is 15 amino acids long. Written as DNA, the CDR3 is TGTGCCAGCAGTGAATTAAGAGGGGCCGGGAATGAGCAGTTCTTC. Its protein product is CASSELRGAGNEQFF.

The rearrangement joins TRBV2 to TRBJ2-7; possibly TRBD2 for D (5 bases). CDR1 is SNHLY and CDR2 is FYNNEI in the germline V gene. Between the trimmed V and J ends, which lost 7 bases and 0 bases, there was a span of 13 bases. CDR3 length equals 14 residues. The CDR3 reads CASTFTGISYEQYF. CDR3 nucleotide sequence: TGTGCCAGCACCTTTACCGGGATCTCCTACGAGCAGTACTTC. The full variable domain, its missing parts supplied by reference TRBV2 and TRBJ2-7, is EPEVTQTPSHQVTQMGQEVILRCVPISNHLYFYWYRQILGQKVEFLVSFYNNEISEKSEIFDDQFSVERPDGSNFTLKIRSTKLEDSAMYFCASTFTGISYEQYFGPGTRLTVT.

The J gene is TRBJ1-5, the V gene TRBV19; D may be TRBD1 (6 bases). From germline, CDR1 is LNHDA and CDR2 SQIVND (reference sequence). The V end lost 3 bases, the J end lost 3 bases, and 9 bases lay between the germline ends. The CDR3 covers 14 residues. The CDR3 bases are TGTGCCAGTAGTATGAACAGGGACAATCAGCCCCAGCATTTT. It encodes CASSMNRDNQPQHF.

This chain connects TRBV7-2 to TRBJ2-2; D gene unclear. V was shortened by 0 bases and J by 5 bases, with 19 bases between the two germline ends. CDR3 size: 18 residues. CDR1 is SGHTA and CDR2 is FQGNSA in the germline V gene. The CDR3 loop reads CASSLAPAGLGGTGELFF. As DNA, the CDR3 is TGTGCCAGCAGCTTAGCTCCCGCAGGTTTGGGTGGTACCGGGGAGCTGTTTTTT.

The rearrangement joins TRBV6-4 to TRBJ1-6; 9 bases agree with TRBD1. V lost 6 bases to trimming and J lost 6 bases; unmatched junction nucleotides: 3. The CDR3 is made up of 14 amino acids. Per germline, CDR1 MRHNA and CDR2 SNTAGT. In DNA, the CDR3 is TGTGCCAGCAGCCCGGGACAGGGTAATTCACCCCTCCACTTT. Its protein is CASSPGQGNSPLHF.

V gene TRBV7-9 combines with J gene TRBJ2-7; 10 bases align to TRBD1. The J segment lost 3 bases and the V segment lost 2 bases, leaving 7 bases of the junction unmatched. CDR3 length: 16 residues. CDR1 and CDR2 from the germline V gene are SEHNR and FQNEAQ (reference sequence). This CDR3 reads CASSLPGTGVLYEQYF. The DNA of the CDR3 is TGTGCCAGCAGCTTACCCGGGACAGGGGTCCTCTACGAGCAGTACTTC.

This clone has only a few counts. The rearrangement joins TRBV21-1 to TRBJ1-1; the table assigns TRBD1, which was not confirmed against the DNA. TRBV21-1 is annotated as a pseudogene. The CDR3 runs to 13 residues. The CDR3 DNA sequence: TGTGCCAGCAGGGACAACACGAACACTGAAGCTTTCTTT. This translates into CASRDNTNTEAFF.

In this sample, this clone turned up a few times. The V call is TRBV6-5, the J call TRBJ2-2; TRBD2 matches 11 bases. V lost 5 bases, J lost 7 bases, and 6 bases stayed unmatched. The V gene's germline CDR1 is MNHEY and CDR2 SVGAGI. The CDR3 consists of 15 residues. CDR3 sequence: CASSAGTSGRGELFF. The CDR3 DNA is TGTGCCAGCAGTGCCGGGACTAGCGGCCGCGGGGAGCTGTTTTTT.

This chain connects TRBV19 to TRBJ1-4, with TRBD1 matching 7 bases. Germline V CDR1 and CDR2: LNHDA, SQIVND (reference sequence). The junction had 3 bases not matched to a gene; V was cut back by 6 bases and J by 5 bases. This CDR3 contains 13 residues. CDR3 sequence (DNA): TGTGCCAGTAGAAGGGGACAGAATGAAAAACTGTTTTTT. Translation gives CASRRGQNEKLFF.

J is TRBJ2-7 and V is TRBV4-1; 10 bases align to TRBD2. The V gene's germline CDR1 is MGHRA and CDR2 YSYEKL. The CDR3 is made up of 18 amino acids. J gave up 0 bases and V 5 bases, and 13 bases lay outside the gene matches. CDR3 DNA: TGCGCCAGCAGCACGGGGTCCGGGACTAGCGTTTACTCCTACGAGCAGTACTTC. Translation gives CASSTGSGTSVYSYEQYF.

The genes are TRBV18 and TRBJ2-1; possibly TRBD2 for D (7 bases). CDR1 KGHSH and CDR2 LQKENI come from the germline V gene. CDR3 length: 20 residues. V lost 3 bases to trimming and J lost 0 bases, with 24 bases between them. CDR3 DNA: TGTGCCAGCTCACCTTTCTCGGGGGGCGCCGCTGGAAGCTCCTACAATGAGCAGTTCTTC. The encoded protein is CASSPFSGGAAGSSYNEQFF.

The rearrangement links TRBV18 to TRBJ1-4; TRBD1 aligns across 7 bases. The CDR3 has 16 amino acids. V gave up 1 base and J gave up 1 base; unmatched junction bases: 3. CDR1 is KGHSH and CDR2 is LQKENI in the germline V gene. The DNA of the CDR3 is TGTGCCAGCTCACCACAGGGGGCAGGAACTAATGAAAAACTGTTTTTT. This sequence encodes CASSPQGAGTNEKLFF.

The V and J genes are TRBV11-1 and TRBJ2-1; possible D gene TRBD2, 6 bases. Germline CDR1 SGHAT, CDR2 FQDESV (reference sequence). With 2 bases removed from V and 8 bases from J, the gap between germline ends came to 19 bases. The CDR3 sequence is 16 residues long. The CDR3 region is CASSLMLKDYSHEQFF. DNA for the CDR3: TGTGCCAGCAGCTTAATGTTAAAGGACTATTCGCATGAGCAGTTCTTC. The full variable domain, completed using reference TRBV11-1 and TRBJ2-1, is EAEVAQSPRYKITEKSQAVAFWCDPISGHATLYWYRQILGQGPELLVQFQDESVVDDSQLPKDRFSAERLKGVDSTLKIQPAELGDSAMYLCASSLMLKDYSHEQFFGPGTRLTVL.

V is TRBV29-1 and J is TRBJ2-1; the D gene is possibly TRBD1 (6 bases). CDR3 length: 15 residues. Trimming stripped 7 bases from V and 2 bases from J, with 18 bases between. Per germline, CDR1 SQVTM and CDR2 ANQGSEA. CDR3 protein: CSGKPGHLPYNEQFF. CDR3 nucleotides: TGCAGCGGGAAACCGGGACACCTTCCCTACAATGAGCAGTTCTTC.

The count of this clone is one. The J gene is TRBJ2-1, the V gene TRBV7-8; D may correspond to TRBD1 or TRBD2 (5 bases each). This CDR3 has 14 residues. Trimming took 5 bases from V and 2 from J, leaving 10 bases between them. Germline CDR1 and CDR2: SGHVS and FQNEAQ. This CDR3 reads CASSPGTPYNEQFF. The CDR3 DNA reads as TGTGCCAGCAGCCCCGGGACGCCCTACAATGAGCAGTTCTTC. The variable domain in full, completed from reference TRBV7-8 and TRBJ2-1, reads GAGVSQSPRYKVAKRGQDVALRCDPISGHVSLFWYQQALGQGPEFLTYFQNEAQLDKSGLPSDRFFAERPEGSVSTLKIQRTQQEDSAVYLCASSPGTPYNEQFFGPGTRLTVL.

The chain couples TRBV28 to TRBJ2-7; D is undetermined. V was clipped by 4 bases and J by 0 bases, with 16 bases between them. Germline CDR1 is MDHEN and CDR2 is SYDVKM. This CDR3 comprises 16 residues. This CDR3 reads CASSSSTTSASYEQYF. The CDR3 region has the DNA TGTGCCAGCAGTTCATCGACAACATCGGCCTCCTACGAGCAGTACTTC.